The next 30 T cell receptor beta chains were all read from a single sample in a study of early T cells in non-severe SARS-CoV-2 infection. TCRdb re-derived calls from the 5' RACE reads in MiXCR, one entry per CDR3 protein. Of 45,000 to 55,000 distinct CDR3 sequences in the sample, 9.5% to 13% were seen once. The specimen was whole blood. These receptors originate from an adult who was a healthcare worker with PCR-confirmed SARS-CoV-2 infection or an uninfected control (not recorded which).

V is TRBV5-1 and J is TRBJ2-1; no definite D call. This CDR3 is built from 16 residues. V was shortened by 7 bases and J by 7 bases, with 24 bases between the two germline ends. The V gene's germline CDR1 is SGHRS and CDR2 YFSETQ. The CDR3 is CASSPGQPPFQNEQFF. For the CDR3, the DNA is TGCGCCAGCTCACCCGGGCAGCCCCCCTTCCAAAATGAGCAGTTCTTC.

V is TRBV6-1 and J is TRBJ2-3; TRBD1 is a possible D gene (6 bases). The V end lost 7 bases, the J end lost 0 bases, and 14 bases lay between the germline ends. Germline V lookup: CDR1 MNHNS, CDR2 SASEGT. The CDR3 is 15 residues long. The CDR3 sequence: CASKEQGSSTDTQYF. In DNA, the CDR3 is TGTGCCAGCAAGGAACAGGGATCTAGCACAGATACGCAGTATTTT.

The J gene is TRBJ2-5, the V gene TRBV6-6, with D possibly matching TRBD2 (5 bases). From germline, CDR1 is MNHNY and CDR2 SVGAGI (reference sequence). This CDR3 is 14 amino acids long. V dropped 2 bases and J dropped 4 bases, with 11 bases sitting between them. CDR3 protein: CASSYPGEPETQYF. In DNA form, the CDR3 reads TGTGCCAGCAGTTACCCCGGGGAGCCAGAGACCCAGTACTTC.

The chain joins TRBV20-1 to TRBJ1-4, with D uncertain. Germline V gene lookup returns CDR1 DFQATT and CDR2 SNEGSKA (reference sequence). The CDR3 loop spans 11 amino acids. Trimming cost V 3 bases and J 8 bases, with 7 bases left between them. For the CDR3, the DNA is TGCAGTGCTAGTTGGTGGGAAAAACTGTTTTTT. Translating it yields CSASWWEKLFF.

The rearrangement joins TRBV12-3 or TRBV12-4 to TRBJ2-3, with D maybe TRBD1 (5 bases). Trimming removed 2 bases at V and 5 bases at J, with 5 bases between. This CDR3 comprises 12 residues. CDR3 DNA: TGTGCCAGCAGTTTAAGGGGAGATACGCAGTATTTT. Translating it yields CASSLRGDTQYF.

CDR3 in DNA: TGTGCCAGCACCCAATCGGGGGGTAATGGCTACACCTTC. It encodes CASTQSGGNGYTF. The chain employs TRBV6-5 and TRBJ1-2; weak D call: TRBD1 (5 bases). V shed 7 bases and J shed 6 bases, with 15 bases lying between them. The CDR3 has 13 residues. Germline V gene sequence: CDR1 MNHEY, CDR2 SVGAGI.

The chain is built from TRBV5-1 and TRBJ1-4; D is ambiguous. This CDR3 has 16 residues. Germline values: CDR1 SGHRS, CDR2 YFSETQ. V was clipped by 4 bases and J by 1 base, with 14 bases between them. The CDR3 DNA reads as TGCGCCAGCAGCGCGGATCTTCTGGGAACTAATGAAAAACTGTTTTTT. Encoded protein: CASSADLLGTNEKLFF.

This clonotype was seen many times. The rearrangement links TRBV28 to TRBJ2-7; tentative D call: TRBD2 (6 bases). CDR3 length equals 17 residues. Trimming removed 3 bases at V and 3 bases at J, with 21 bases between. The germline V gene encodes CDR1 MDHEN and CDR2 SYDVKM. The CDR3 coding sequence is TGTGCCAGCAGTTTTCCCCCGGAGGGGTGGCAAGACTACGAGCAGTACTTC. It encodes CASSFPPEGWQDYEQYF. The full variable domain, its missing parts supplied by reference TRBV28 and TRBJ2-7, is DVKVTQSSRYLVKRTGEKVFLECVQDMDHENMFWYRQDPGLGLRLIYFSYDVKMKEKGDIPEGYSVSREKKERFSLILESASTNQTSMYLCASSFPPEGWQDYEQYFGPGTRLTVT.

In this sample, this clonotype turned up once. This CDR3 is CASSQMEGAGYGYTF. In DNA, the CDR3 is TGTGCCAGCAGCCAAATGGAGGGGGCAGGCTATGGCTACACCTTC. V usage is TRBV3-1 and J usage is TRBJ1-2; 7 positions agree with TRBD1. Germline V gene data show CDR1 as LGHDT and CDR2 as YNNKEL (reference sequence). Losses at the gene ends were 2 bases for V and 4 bases for J; bases not matched to a gene: 7. The CDR3 is made up of 15 amino acids.

This clonotype has only a few counts. This rearrangement joins TRBV24-1 to TRBJ1-2; a weak D match, TRBD1 (5 bases). V lost 4 bases, J lost 2 bases, and 10 bases lay in between. In germline, CDR1 is KGHDR, CDR2 SFDVKD. The CDR3 extends over 14 amino acids. CDR3 region: CATSEEGHNYGYTF. The CDR3 bases are TGTGCCACCAGTGAGGAGGGGCACAACTATGGCTACACCTTC.

This clonotype was observed many times. The chain employs TRBV6-2 or TRBV6-3 and TRBJ2-2, with 7 bases that match TRBD1. The germline gives CDR1 MNHEY, CDR2 SVGEGT. V lost 10 bases to trimming and J lost 1 base; unmatched junction nucleotides: 9. The CDR3 contains 15 residues. CDR3 amino acids: CATRVGGRNTGELFF. For the CDR3, the DNA is TGTGCCACCCGGGTAGGGGGCCGGAACACCGGGGAGCTGTTTTTT.

As concerns this clonotype: A clone one base away is much larger, so this may be a read error. The chain has TRBV20-1 and TRBJ2-4; D is unclear. CDR1 is DFQATT, CDR2 SNEGSKA, per germline (reference sequence). This CDR3 contains 15 residues. This CDR3 is CNARDFDTFKNIQYF. For the CDR3, the DNA is TGCAATGCTAGAGACTTCGACACCTTCAAAAACATTCAGTACTTC.

This clonotype appeared a few times. The rearrangement links TRBV12-3 or TRBV12-4 to TRBJ2-3; D is uncertain. The V end lost 7 bases, the J end lost 5 bases, and 13 bases lay between the germline ends. The CDR3 consists of 13 residues. This chain's CDR3 is CASIQVTGDTQYF. The CDR3 DNA reads TGTGCCAGCATTCAGGTGACGGGAGATACGCAGTATTTT.

This clonotype has only a few counts. This chain uses TRBV28 with TRBJ1-5, with D perhaps TRBD1 (5 bases). The V end was cut by 7 bases, the J end by 6 bases, with 10 bases between. From germline, CDR1 is MDHEN and CDR2 SYDVKM. The CDR3 is made up of 12 amino acids. The CDR3 bases are TGTGCCAGCAAGTTAGGGGCTCAGCCCCAGCATTTT. Encoded protein: CASKLGAQPQHF.

The CDR3 is CASSKREKLNGELFF. CDR3 nucleotides: TGCGCCAGCAGCAAGAGGGAGAAACTGAACGGGGAGCTGTTTTTT. The chain recombines TRBV5-1 with TRBJ2-2; D is possibly TRBD2 (5 bases). Germline lookup yields CDR1 SGHRS and CDR2 YFSETQ. V lost 4 bases to trimming and J lost 7 bases, with 17 bases between them. This CDR3 region has 15 residues.

This clonotype was counted at least ten times. This sequence joins TRBV7-9 and TRBJ1-5; D possibly corresponds to TRBD1 (5 bases). This CDR3 contains 17 residues. V dropped 1 base and J dropped 11 bases, with 24 bases sitting between them. CDR1 and CDR2 from the germline V gene are SEHNR and FQNEAQ (reference sequence). CDR3 bases: TGTGCCAGCAGCTTAGGGATAGGCAGGGTAGCCGCCGAGGCCCAGCATTTT. This encodes CASSLGIGRVAAEAQHF.

Comments on this clonotype: This may stem from a read error, because a much larger clone lies one nucleotide away. Without the conserved terminal phenylalanine or tryptophan, this CDR3 likely stems from a read error. The chain uses TRBV3-1 and TRBJ2-7; TRBD1 is a possible D gene (5 bases). V was trimmed by 0 bases and J by 0 bases, leaving 9 bases between them. Germline V gene sequence: CDR1 LGHDT, CDR2 YNNKEL (reference sequence). The CDR3 totals 15 residues. The CDR3 DNA follows: TGTGCCAGCAGCCAAGAACAGGCCGCCTCCTACGAGCAGTACCTC. Translation: CASSQEQAASYEQYL.

This clonotype was observed a handful of times. As DNA, the CDR3 is TGTGCCAGCACCGGCCCATCAGTAGCCTACGAGCAGTACTTC. Encoded protein: CASTGPSVAYEQYF. The chain uses TRBV28 and TRBJ2-7, with D unclear. CDR1 is MDHEN and CDR2 is SYDVKM in the germline V gene. The CDR3 covers 14 residues. The ends were cut back, 7 bases at V and 2 bases at J, with 15 bases in the middle.

Many counts were recorded for this clonotype. This rearrangement joins TRBV2 to TRBJ2-7; D is tentatively TRBD1 or TRBD2 (6 bases each). The V gene's germline CDR1 is SNHLY and CDR2 FYNNEI. This CDR3 is built from 15 residues. V gave up 6 bases and J gave up 3 bases, with 18 bases separating them. CDR3 DNA sequence: TGTGCCAGCAGCGACGCGGGACACGGGAACTACGAGCAGTACTTC. Its translation: CASSDAGHGNYEQYF.

Regarding this clonotype: Germline and junction disagree at one end, which may indicate a read error. This chain connects TRBV28 to TRBJ2-7, with 9 bases aligning to TRBD1. The CDR3 is made up of 11 amino acids. Per germline, CDR1 MDHEN and CDR2 SYDVKM. CDR3: CASSLWDRAHF. CDR3 sequence (DNA): TGTGCCAGCAGTTTGTGGGACAGGGCGCACTTC.

This sequence joins TRBV7-2 and TRBJ2-2; TRBD2 agrees at 9 bases. V lost 8 bases, J lost 4 bases, and 11 bases stayed unmatched. The germline CDR1 and CDR2 sequences are SGHTA and FQGNSA. The CDR3 has 16 amino acids. In nucleotides, the CDR3 is TGTGCCAGCCTCCCAAGAGGCGGGAGGGTCACCGGGGAGCTGTTTTTT. Translated, it gives CASLPRGGRVTGELFF.

This clonotype was picked up many times. The CDR3 DNA reads TGCAGTGCTAGAGATGTCGCAGGGGCTAACGAGCAGTACTTC. Protein product: CSARDVAGANEQYF. This chain connects TRBV20-1 to TRBJ2-7; tentatively, D is TRBD1 (6 bases). In germline, CDR1 is DFQATT, CDR2 SNEGSKA (reference sequence). CDR3 length: 14 residues. V shed 0 bases and J shed 5 bases, with 14 bases lying between them.

The chain joins TRBV10-2 to TRBJ2-7; D remains unclear. Trimming pared 5 bases from V and 2 bases from J, leaving 10 bases between. Germline-derived CDR1 and CDR2 are WSHSY and SAAADI. This CDR3 has 13 residues. DNA for the CDR3: TGCGCCAGCAGTTCACAGATAGCCTACGAGCAGTACTTC. As protein: CASSSQIAYEQYF.

This clonotype was counted a few times. The V call is TRBV4-1, the J call TRBJ1-2, with no clear D. This CDR3 spans 14 amino acids. Looked up from germline, CDR1 is MGHRA and CDR2 is YSYEKL. V was pared by 0 bases and J by 4 bases, with 9 bases between. The CDR3 DNA sequence: TGCGCCAGCAGCCAAGATTTTATTGGCTATGGCTACACCTTC. This codes for CASSQDFIGYGYTF.

The chain combines TRBV20-1 with TRBJ2-7; D is perhaps TRBD1 (5 bases). Germline CDR1 is DFQATT and CDR2 is SNEGSKA (reference sequence). This CDR3 contains 15 residues. The V gene lost 0 bases and the J gene lost 0 bases, with 12 bases spanning the gap. In DNA, the CDR3 is TGCAGTGCTAGAGATAACAGGCTGAGCTCCTACGAGCAGTACTTC. It translates to CSARDNRLSSYEQYF.

This clonotype was recorded at least ten times. V and J are TRBV6-2 or TRBV6-3 and TRBJ2-5; D is unclear. Germline CDR1 and CDR2: MNHEY and SVGEGT. Trimming removed 6 bases from V and 3 bases from J, with 8 bases in between. CDR3 length equals 12 residues. The CDR3 spells CASSPAEETQYF. The CDR3 nucleotides read TGTGCCAGCAGCCCCGCAGAAGAGACCCAGTACTTC.

J is TRBJ2-2 and V is TRBV5-6; 7 bases map to TRBD2. The CDR3 has 15 residues. The junction had 8 bases not matched to a gene; V was cut back by 6 bases and J by 3 bases. Germline V gene data show CDR1 as SGHDT and CDR2 as YYEEEE. In DNA form, the CDR3 reads TGTGCCAGCACCATCTCCAGCGGGGACACCGGGGAGCTGTTTTTT. Encoded protein: CASTISSGDTGELFF. The entire variable domain, with the rest obtained from reference TRBV5-6 and TRBJ2-2, is as follows: DAGVTQSPTHLIKTRGQQVTLRCSPKSGHDTVSWYQQALGQGPQFIFQYYEEEERQRGNFPDRFSGHQFPNYSSELNVNALLLGDSALYLCASTISSGDTGELFFGEGSRLTVL.

In its sample, this clonotype was seen a few times. J is TRBJ2-7 and V is TRBV5-1; D is uncertain. The CDR3 has 17 amino acids. Germline values: CDR1 SGHRS, CDR2 YFSETQ. V was shortened by 4 bases and J by 2 bases, with 22 bases between the two germline ends. Here the CDR3 reads CASSPPGQDLRTYEQYF. The DNA for the CDR3 is TGCGCCAGCAGCCCTCCCGGCCAGGATCTTAGGACCTACGAGCAGTACTTC.

This clonotype was picked up a small number of times. The rearrangement joins TRBV6-8 to TRBJ2-7; D is unresolved. The germline gives CDR1 MNHGY, CDR2 SAAAGT. V lost 7 bases and J lost 6, with 16 bases in between. The CDR3 sequence is 13 residues long. CDR3 sequence (DNA): TGTGCCAGCATCCCTACTTGGGTCTGCGAGCAGTACTTC. It translates to CASIPTWVCEQYF.

The rearrangement joins TRBV20-1 to TRBJ2-1, with D perhaps matching TRBD1 (7 bases). Trimming cost V 5 bases and J 10 bases, with 18 bases left between them. Germline-derived CDR1 and CDR2 are DFQATT and SNEGSKA (reference sequence). The CDR3 sequence is 13 residues long. Written as DNA, the CDR3 is TGCAGTGCTGGAGGGGGACAGCTGCCGGAGCAGTTCTTC. Amino acid sequence: CSAGGGQLPEQFF.